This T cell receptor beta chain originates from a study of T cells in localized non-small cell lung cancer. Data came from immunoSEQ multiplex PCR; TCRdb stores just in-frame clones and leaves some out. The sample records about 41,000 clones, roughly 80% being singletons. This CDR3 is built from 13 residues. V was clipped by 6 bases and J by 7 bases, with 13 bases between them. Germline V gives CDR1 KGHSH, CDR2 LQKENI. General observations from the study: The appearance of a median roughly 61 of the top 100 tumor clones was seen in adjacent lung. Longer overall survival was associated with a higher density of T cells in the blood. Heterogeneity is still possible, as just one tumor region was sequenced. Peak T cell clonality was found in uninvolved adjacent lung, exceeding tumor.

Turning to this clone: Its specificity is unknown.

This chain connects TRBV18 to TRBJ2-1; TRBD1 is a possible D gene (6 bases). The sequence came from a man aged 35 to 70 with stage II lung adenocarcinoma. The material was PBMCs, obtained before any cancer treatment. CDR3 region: CASSPGRGNEQFF. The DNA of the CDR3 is TGTGCCAGCTCCCCAGGAAGGGGGAATGAGCAGTTCTTC.